The next 20 T cell receptor beta chains were all read from a single sample in a study of T cell repertoires in cytomegalovirus infection. These receptors have no identified antigens. Via MiXCR, TCRdb re-called the reads, giving one row per CDR3 protein. Of hundreds of thousands of distinct CDR3 sequences in the sample, roughly 28% were seen once. Specimen: cultured PBMCs, collected from culture after CMV antigen stimulation. The receptors derive from a human donor in good health (CMV status not recorded). Some clones in this sample may be carry-over from other donors' samples.

This clonotype was observed many times. The V and J genes are TRBV7-8 and TRBJ2-6; TRBD1 matches 8 bases. Germline V gene data show CDR1 as SGHVS and CDR2 as FQNEAQ. CDR3 length equals 19 residues. Trimming removed 4 bases from V and 2 bases from J; junction bases left unmatched: 13. The CDR3 loop is CASSSKDRVSIPGANVLTF. In DNA form, the CDR3 reads TGTGCCAGCAGCTCAAAGGACAGGGTCTCAATCCCTGGGGCCAACGTCCTGACTTTC.

This chain uses TRBV15 with TRBJ2-5; no definite D call. This CDR3 comprises 12 residues. The germline V and J ends were trimmed by 2 bases and 5 bases, with 6 bases remaining between them. Germline V lookup: CDR1 LNHNV, CDR2 YYDKDF (reference sequence). The DNA of the CDR3 is TGTGCCACCAGCAGAAGCCGTGAGACCCAGTACTTC. This translates into CATSRSRETQYF.

The V and J genes are TRBV5-6 and TRBJ2-7; 7 nucleotides align to TRBD1. Germline values: CDR1 SGHDT, CDR2 YYEEEE. The CDR3 sequence is 14 residues long. The V gene end was trimmed by 4 bases and the J gene end by 2 bases; junction bases not matched to a gene: 6. CDR3 nucleotide sequence: TGTGCCAGCAGCCCCCGGGACAGACCCTACGAGCAGTACTTC. This codes for CASSPRDRPYEQYF.

This sequence joins TRBV20-1 and TRBJ1-2, with D unresolved. CDR3 size: 11 residues. Looked up from germline, CDR1 is DFQATT and CDR2 is SNEGSKA (reference sequence). V was pared by 1 base and J by 3 bases, with 3 bases between. The CDR3 DNA follows: TGCAGTGCTAGAGTGGACTATGGCTACACCTTC. This translates into CSARVDYGYTF.

This clonotype was detected a few times. This chain connects TRBV3-1 to TRBJ1-1; 7 nucleotides line up with TRBD1. Germline CDR1 and CDR2: LGHDT and YNNKEL (reference sequence). Losses at the gene ends were 1 base for V and 10 bases for J; bases not matched to a gene: 6. CDR3 length: 13 residues. CDR3 in amino acids: CASSQVEGGLAFF. DNA for the CDR3: TGTGCCAGCAGCCAAGTGGAAGGGGGCTTAGCTTTCTTT. Full variable domain (rest looked up from reference TRBV3-1 and TRBJ1-1): DTAVSQTPKYLVTQMGNDKSIKCEQNLGHDTMYWYKQDSKKFLKIMFSYNNKELIINETVPNRFSPKSPDKAHLNLHINSLELGDSAVYFCASSQVEGGLAFFGQGTRLTVV.

The V and J genes are TRBV7-6 and TRBJ2-7; 7 nucleotides agree with TRBD1. The CDR3 loop spans 13 amino acids. The V gene end was trimmed by 10 bases and the J gene end by 4 bases; junction bases not matched to a gene: 10. CDR1 and CDR2 (germline): SGHVS, FNYEAQ. The CDR3 loop is CAISGTEYYEQYF. CDR3 DNA sequence: TGTGCCATCTCCGGGACAGAATATTACGAGCAGTACTTC.

The chain couples TRBV20-1 to TRBJ1-2; weak D call: TRBD1 (5 bases). The V gene lost 2 bases and the J gene lost 6 bases, with 13 bases spanning the gap. Germline values: CDR1 DFQATT, CDR2 SNEGSKA (reference sequence). The length of the CDR3 is 13 residues. For the CDR3, the DNA is TGCAGTGCTAGATCCACCGGGGCGGATGGCTACACCTTC. Protein: CSARSTGADGYTF.

The V gene is TRBV11-3, the J gene TRBJ2-2, with 10 bases lining up with TRBD2. V was clipped by 5 bases and J by 3 bases; unmatched bases: 9. Per germline, CDR1 SGHNT and CDR2 YENEEA. The CDR3 spans 17 residues. CDR3 DNA: TGTGCCAGCAGCCCTGGAGGGCTAGCGGGAGACACCGGGGAGCTGTTTTTT. Amino acid sequence: CASSPGGLAGDTGELFF.

This clonotype has a single count. The chain recombines TRBV5-4 with TRBJ2-7; D is perhaps TRBD2 (6 bases). V was shortened by 3 bases and J by 3 bases, with 16 bases between the two germline ends. The CDR3 is 15 residues long. Germline CDR1 is SGHNT and CDR2 is YYREEE (reference sequence). CDR3 sequence: CASSWGPTGDYEQYF. CDR3 coding DNA: TGTGCCAGCAGCTGGGGCCCAACGGGAGACTACGAGCAGTACTTC.

The chain carries TRBV30 and TRBJ1-4; D is possibly TRBD1 (6 bases). CDR3 length equals 13 residues. The V end lost 5 bases, the J end lost 7 bases, and 14 bases lay between the germline ends. Germline CDR1 is GTSNPN and CDR2 is SVGIG (reference sequence). This chain's CDR3 is CAWQEQGSEKLFF. The CDR3, as DNA: TGTGCCTGGCAGGAGCAGGGGAGTGAAAAACTGTTTTTT.

This clonotype was observed a handful of times. The chain is built from TRBV28 and TRBJ1-2; no reliable D call. CDR3 length: 12 residues. Germline V lookup: CDR1 MDHEN, CDR2 SYDVKM. Trimming stripped 4 bases from V and 7 bases from J, with 10 bases between. CDR3 coding DNA: TGTGCCAGCAGTTCTTCATTAGGTGGCTACACCTTC. It encodes CASSSSLGGYTF.

The J gene is TRBJ1-2, the V gene TRBV24-1; 11 bases map to TRBD1. V was clipped by 2 bases and J by 4 bases; unmatched bases: 5. From germline, CDR1 is KGHDR and CDR2 SFDVKD. There are 16 residues in the CDR3. The CDR3: CATSDSRTGGGYGYTF. In DNA form, the CDR3 reads TGTGCCACCAGTGATTCCCGGACAGGGGGCGGCTATGGCTACACCTTC.

This chain connects TRBV15 to TRBJ1-5; tentative D call: TRBD1 (5 bases). CDR1 LNHNV and CDR2 YYDKDF come from the germline V gene (reference sequence). The CDR3 is 15 amino acids. Trimming pared 0 bases from V and 4 bases from J, leaving 10 bases between. The CDR3 reads CATSRDLGGNQPQHF. CDR3 DNA: TGTGCCACCAGCAGAGATCTGGGGGGGAATCAGCCCCAGCATTTT.

This clonotype was seen only a few times. The CDR3 DNA is TGTGCCAGCAGCTTAGCGCGGGCGTCTCCCCACTACGAGCAGTACTTC. It yields the protein CASSLARASPHYEQYF. This chain connects TRBV7-2 to TRBJ2-7; maybe TRBD2 (5 bases). The germline V and J ends were trimmed by 0 bases and 3 bases, with 15 bases remaining between them. CDR1 is SGHTA and CDR2 is FQGNSA in the germline V gene. This CDR3 contains 16 residues.

In this sample, this clonotype turned up a few times. The chain couples TRBV29-1 to TRBJ2-5, with D possibly TRBD1 on 5 matching bases. The CDR3 is 11 residues long. Germline lookup yields CDR1 SQVTM and CDR2 ANQGSEA. The CDR3 reads CSSGRRETQYF. As DNA, the CDR3 is TGCAGTTCAGGGCGGCGAGAGACCCAGTACTTC.

This clonotype has just a few counts. The CDR3 protein is CASSPRLTDTQYF. In DNA form, the CDR3 reads TGTGCCAGCAGCCCCAGACTAACAGATACGCAGTATTTT. The chain joins TRBV9 to TRBJ2-3, with a possible D match to TRBD2 (5 bases). CDR3 size: 13 residues. Germline V CDR1 and CDR2: SGDLS, YYNGEE. Trimming pared 4 bases from V and 3 bases from J, leaving 9 bases between.

This chain links TRBV25-1 with TRBJ1-5; D possibly corresponds to TRBD1 (6 bases). V lost 2 bases and J lost 10, with 12 bases in between. Germline lookup yields CDR1 MGHDK and CDR2 SYGVNS. The CDR3 has 13 residues. In nucleotides, the CDR3 is TGTGCCAGCAGTGAAGCAGGGGTAACACCCCAGCATTTT. Translated, it gives CASSEAGVTPQHF.

This clonotype was counted ten times or more. The chain recombines TRBV20-1 with TRBJ2-1, with D uncertain. The CDR3 runs 16 residues. CDR1 and CDR2 (germline): DFQATT, SNEGSKA (reference sequence). Trimming stripped 5 bases from V and 9 bases from J, with 26 bases between. The CDR3 reads CSARPVHQRVKREQFF. CDR3 in DNA: TGCAGTGCTCGTCCGGTCCACCAGCGCGTTAAGCGTGAGCAGTTCTTC.

V and J are TRBV11-2 and TRBJ1-4; no reliable D call. CDR3 length equals 16 residues. V gave up 5 bases and J gave up 0 bases, with 13 bases separating them. Germline loops: CDR1 SGHAT, CDR2 FQNNGV. CDR3 bases: TGTGCCAGCAGCCCTATCCGCCGTTCAACTAATGAAAAACTGTTTTTT. It codes for CASSPIRRSTNEKLFF.

Note on this clonotype: This CDR3 is missing its conserved last phenylalanine or tryptophan, likely due to a read error. The DNA for the CDR3 is TGTGCCACCAGCAGAGATCCAGGGGGCGGGTTCAATGAGCAGTTCTGC. Translated: CATSRDPGGGFNEQFC. The rearrangement uses TRBV15 and TRBJ2-1; 8 bases agree with TRBD1. CDR1 and CDR2 from the germline V gene are LNHNV and YYDKDF (reference sequence). V shed 0 bases and J 6 bases; nucleotides not matched to a gene: 7. The CDR3 is 16 amino acids.